These T cell receptor beta chains were read from a single sample in a study of OX40 agonist ivuxolimab in advanced cancers. The repertoire was sequenced with immunoSEQ multiplex PCR; TCRdb's copy has only in-frame clones and lacks some. This table holds some 19,000 clones, around 87% found once. The sample was CD4+ or CD8+ T cells sorted from blood, taken in a trial of the OX40 agonist ivuxolimab. Receptors originate from an adult with an advanced solid tumor such as melanoma, head and neck, liver or kidney cancer. The CDR3 runs from the conserved cysteine through the conserved F or W. Each record gives: clone size, V gene, J gene, D gene, CDR3 DNA, CDR3 protein. D genes are given only for firm matches. Clone sizes are given selectively: once, few, many, or a class where the clone is expanded.

.	TRBV27	TRBJ1-1	.	TGTGCCAGCAGTTTAGGCCTCACCATGAACACTGAAGCTTTCTTT	CASSLGLTMNTEAFF
.	TRBV7-9	TRBJ2-3	.	TGTGCCAGCAGCTATACTAGTAACGGAATTTACACAGATACGCAGTATTTT	CASSYTSNGIYTDTQYF
.	TRBV9	TRBJ2-3	.	TGTGCCAGCAGCTCCGACGGATACACAGATACGCAGTATTTT	CASSSDGYTDTQYF
once	TRBV19	TRBJ1-1	.	TGTGCCAGTAGTATATACGGACGCACTGAAGCTTTCTTT	CASSIYGRTEAFF
.	TRBV29-1	TRBJ2-7	.	TGCAGCGTTGGTTTATATTCCCGCGGCGAGCAGTACTTC	CSVGLYSRGEQYF
once	TRBV4-1	TRBJ2-7	TRBD1	TGCGCCAGCAGCCAATCTCTGGGACAGGGCGGGGGCCAATCCTACGAGCAGTACTTC	CASSQSLGQGGGQSYEQYF
.	TRBV7-2	TRBJ1-2	TRBD1	TGTGCCAGCAGAATACCCCCGGGACAGGGGCTCGATGGCTACACCTTC	CASRIPPGQGLDGYTF
.	TRBV9	TRBJ1-6	.	TGTGCCAGCAGCGTCAGACAGGATAGAGATTCACCCCTCCACTTT	CASSVRQDRDSPLHF
few	TRBV4-1	TRBJ2-1	.	TGCGCCAGCAAGGTGGGGCCCACCTACAATGAGCAGTTCTTC	CASKVGPTYNEQFF
.	TRBV9	TRBJ2-3	TRBD2	TGTGCCAGCAGCTCCCAGACTAGCGGGGGAATCACAGATACGCAGTATTTT	CASSSQTSGGITDTQYF
.	TRBV6-4	TRBJ2-5	.	TGTGCCAGCAGTGACAACCCGGGACAAGCCCAAGAGACCCAGTACTTC	CASSDNPGQAQETQYF
.	TRBV28	TRBJ2-1	TRBD1	TGTGCCAGCAGCACGGACAGGGATCCCTACAATGAGCAGTTCTTC	CASSTDRDPYNEQFF
.	TRBV19	TRBJ1-5	.	TGTGCCAGTAGTATTGGGGCGGGAGGCAATCAGCCCCAGCATTTT	CASSIGAGGNQPQHF
once	TRBV9	TRBJ1-3	.	TGTGCCAGCAGAGGAGGGGGACCTGGAAACACCATATATTTT	CASRGGGPGNTIYF
.	TRBV30	TRBJ2-7	.	TGTGCCTGGAGTGTAGGATACGAGCAGTACTTC	CAWSVGYEQYF
.	TRBV4-2	TRBJ2-1	TRBD2	TGTGCCAGCAGCCAAAATGGACTAGCGGGCACCTACAATGAGCAGTTCTTC	CASSQNGLAGTYNEQFF
.	TRBV27	TRBJ1-1	TRBD1	TGTGCCAGCAGTCCAACCGGGACAGGGGGCGCGGCTGCTGAAGCTTTCTTT	CASSPTGTGGAAAEAFF
.	TRBV5-1	TRBJ2-6	.	TGCGCCAGCAGCTTGGCTGCTGGGGTTGGGGCCAACGTCCTGACTTTC	CASSLAAGVGANVLTF
.	TRBV7-4	TRBJ1-6	.	TGTGCCAGCAGCTTAGGCGCGGTGGCAGCAAATTCACCCCTCCACTTT	CASSLGAVAANSPLHF
.	TRBV7-9	TRBJ2-7	TRBD1	TGTGCCAGCAGCCTTCGACAGGGGCCTGTTCTGGAGCAGTACTTC	CASSLRQGPVLEQYF
.	TRBV6-1	TRBJ1-5	.	TGTGCCAGCAGTTATGGGGCCGGTGCGCCCCAGCATTTT	CASSYGAGAPQHF
.	TRBV21-1	TRBJ1-5	.	TGTGCCAGCAGCTTACTACATTGGCATCATCAGCCCCAGCATTTT	CASSLLHWHHQPQHF
.	TRBV5-1	TRBJ2-6	.	TGCGCCAGCAGCTATGAGCAAGGGGCCAACGTCCTGACTTTC	CASSYEQGANVLTF
.	TRBV6-1	TRBJ2-7	TRBD1	TGTGCCAGCGGTTGGGACAGAGCCTCCTACGAGCAGTACTTC	CASGWDRASYEQYF
.	TRBV30	TRBJ1-2	.	TGTGCCTGGAGTCCAGGACAGACTCCCATTAGGGGTGGCTACACCTTC	CAWSPGQTPIRGGYTF
.	TRBV4-1	TRBJ1-5	.	TGCGCCAGCAGCCCCCGGGTAGGGGTGCGCAATCAGCCCCAACATTTT	CASSPRVGVRNQPQHF
.	TRBV19	TRBJ1-1	.	TGTGCCAGTAGCTTGCGACAGTACCGTGAGAACACTGAAGCTTTCTTT	CASSLRQYRENTEAFF
.	TRBV5-8	TRBJ1-1	TRBD1	TGTGCCAGCAGCCAGGGACAGGGGGCCGCCGAAGCTTTCTTT	CASSQGQGAAEAFF
.	TRBV4-3	TRBJ2-7	TRBD1	TGCGCCAGCAGCCGAGACCGGGACAGAGACTCCGAGCAGTACTTC	CASSRDRDRDSEQYF
.	TRBV19	TRBJ1-2	TRBD1	TGTGCCAGTAGTATAACTGGCTGGACAGGGTTCACCTTC	CASSITGWTGFTF
.	TRBV15	TRBJ2-7	.	TGTGCCACCAGCTACGACAGGACCTACGAGCAGTACTTC	CATSYDRTYEQYF
.	TRBV19	TRBJ1-2	.	TGTGCCAGTAGCGTAGGACAGCACTATGGCTACACCTTC	CASSVGQHYGYTF
.	TRBV13	TRBJ2-6	TRBD1	TGTGCCAGCAGCCGAGACAGGGACCCCTCGGGGGCCAACGTCCTGACTTTC	CASSRDRDPSGANVLTF
.	TRBV6-5	TRBJ1-4	.	TGTGCCAGCAGTTACTCCGGGGTGTCAACTAATGAAAAACTGTTTTTT	CASSYSGVSTNEKLFF
few	TRBV5-8	TRBJ2-7	.	TGTGCCAGCAGCGCCGGGTTCACCTACGAGCAGTACTTC	CASSAGFTYEQYF
.	TRBV2	TRBJ1-1	.	TGTGCCAGCAGTGTTACCCGGGTACAGGGAGCTAGTGCTTTCTTT	CASSVTRVQGASAFF
.	TRBV4-1	TRBJ1-2	TRBD1	TGCGCCAGCGGTACAGGGGGCGACAACTATGGCTACACCTTC	CASGTGGDNYGYTF
.	TRBV23-1	TRBJ1-3	.	TGCGCCAGCAGTCAATCGACGGGTAGGGGAAACACCATATATTTT	CASSQSTGRGNTIYF
.	TRBV4-1	TRBJ1-1	.	TGCGCCAGCAGCCAAGGGGCCGGGGGCACTGAAGCTTTCTTT	CASSQGAGGTEAFF
.	TRBV5-8	TRBJ1-2	TRBD1	TGTGCCAGCAGCTTCCGGACAGGGAGCTATGGCTACACCTTC	CASSFRTGSYGYTF
.	TRBV19	TRBJ2-7	.	TGTGCCAGTAGTATAGAAAGCTCAGATTACGAGCAGTACTTC	CASSIESSDYEQYF
.	TRBV7-9	TRBJ2-7	.	TGTGCCAGCAGCTCCGGAGGGAGCTACGAGCAGTACTTC	CASSSGGSYEQYF
once	TRBV29-1	TRBJ1-2	.	TGCAGCGTTGAAGATCAGGGGTTCTATGGCTACACCTTC	CSVEDQGFYGYTF
.	TRBV6-1	TRBJ1-1	TRBD1	TGTGCCAGCAGTGATCCGGGACAGAGGAACACTGAAGCTTTCTTT	CASSDPGQRNTEAFF
.	TRBV4-1	TRBJ1-1	.	TGCGCCAGCAGCCAGAGCTTTGGGGCTGAAGCTTTCTTT	CASSQSFGAEAFF
.	TRBV25-1	TRBJ1-2	.	TGTGCCAGCAGTGAAATTACACCAGACCAACTATGGCCGAGCTACACCTTC	CASSEITPDQLWPSYTF
.	TRBV4-1	TRBJ1-6	TRBD1	TGCGCCAGCAGCCAAGGGGAGGGGGCAAGTTCACCCCTCCACTTT	CASSQGEGASSPLHF
.	TRBV7-2	TRBJ1-5	.	TGTGCCAGCAGCCTCAGGTCGGGGGGCGCCGGCAATCAGCCCCAGCATTTT	CASSLRSGGAGNQPQHF
.	TRBV10-3	TRBJ2-7	.	TGTGCCATCAGTGGGGACGAAGTGGGGGGCTCCTACGAGCAGTACTTC	CAISGDEVGGSYEQYF
.	TRBV27	TRBJ2-2	TRBD1	TGTGCCAGCAGTCCGGGGACAGAGACCGGGGAGCTGTTTTTT	CASSPGTETGELFF
few	TRBV6-5	TRBJ1-2	.	TGTGCCAGCAGTTACTCGTTAGGGAAAGGCTACACCTTC	CASSYSLGKGYTF
.	TRBV30	TRBJ2-1	.	TGTGCCTGGAGTATGGGGCCCCGGAATGAGCAGTTCTTC	CAWSMGPRNEQFF
.	TRBV11-3	TRBJ2-2	.	TGTGCCAGCAGCTTAGATAGGTTCAGCATTATGAACACCGGGGAGCTGTTTTTT	CASSLDRFSIMNTGELFF
.	TRBV7-9	TRBJ2-3	.	TGTGCCAGCAAATTAGATACGCAGTATTTT	CASKLDTQYF